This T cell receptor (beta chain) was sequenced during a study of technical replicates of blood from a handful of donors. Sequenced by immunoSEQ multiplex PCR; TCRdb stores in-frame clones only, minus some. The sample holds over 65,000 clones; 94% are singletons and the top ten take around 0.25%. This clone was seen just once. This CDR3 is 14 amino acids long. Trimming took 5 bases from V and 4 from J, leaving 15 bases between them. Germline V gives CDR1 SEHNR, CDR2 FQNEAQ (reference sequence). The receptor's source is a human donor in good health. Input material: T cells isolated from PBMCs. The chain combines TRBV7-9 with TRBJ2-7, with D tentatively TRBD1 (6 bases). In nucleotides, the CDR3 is TGTGCCAGCAGCCTAACGGGACAAGTATACGAGCAGTACTTC. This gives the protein CASSLTGQVYEQYF.